This TCR beta chain was observed in a study of vaccination effects on CD4 cells after COVID-19. Notes on the study in general: Common cold coronavirus cross-reactivity was shown by only 1 of 255 vaccine-induced clones in healthy vaccinees. The authors studied few convalescent patients and collected no early post-infection timepoints.

In the case of this clone: The antigen remains undetermined.

Using viral peptide pools, the ViraFEST assay grew out antigen-specific CD4+ T cells prior to sequencing. Cultured cells yielded isolated CD4+ T cells after about ten days. Supplemented with roughly 9 IU/ml IL-2 and about 10 ug/ml peptides, two million PBMC per well were kept in culture. Each culture had half its medium swapped for IL-2 medium on days 3 and 7. Produced via immunoSEQ multiplex PCR; TCRdb's table is partial and in-frame only. The data show around 31,000 clones, roughly two thirds seen once. Germline V gene lookup returns CDR1 SGHAT and CDR2 FQNNGV. The CDR3 consists of 17 residues. Trimming shortened V by 0 bases and J by 4 bases, and 19 bases separated the two germline ends.

V gene TRBV11-2 combines with J gene TRBJ2-7; possible D gene TRBD2, 6 bases. This specimen consisted of CD4+ T cells from PBMCs cultured with HCoV-229E spike peptides, obtained before COVID-19 vaccination. This clonotype was obtained from a human donor who received a COVID-19 vaccine. The CDR3 protein is CASSLDGMPGDGYEQYF. The CDR3 coding sequence is TGTGCCAGCAGCTTAGATGGGATGCCGGGAGATGGGTACGAGCAGTACTTC.